This T cell receptor beta chain was captured in a study of Graves' ophthalmopathy and Graves' hyperthyroidism. For the study at large: Peripheral blood collection took place at initial diagnosis, before any treatment.

Study results and limitations: Appearing in blood as well were most expanded thyroid clonotypes above 0.001 frequency. Ophthalmopathy was separated from stable hyperthyroidism by a 13-signature model with roughly 91% sensitivity and 75% to 83% specificity.

Amplification from RNA transcripts yielded the TCR beta CDR3 regions. An opening RT-PCR round employed HTBI primers and preceded a second-round multiplex PCR. TCRdb fed the multiplex PCR reads into MiXCR, producing one record per CDR3 protein. The top ten hold 9.8% of the sample, which has roughly 500,000 distinct CDR3 sequences, approximately 15% seen once. Pregnancy or lactation, uncontrolled infections and other autoimmune diseases were grounds for excluding patients. Ten or more counts support this clonotype. What it recognizes is unknown. A junction boundary mismatches the germline segment, possibly from a read error. The receptor was isolated from a woman aged 25 to 39 with Graves' ophthalmopathy. The specimen was blood.

The CDR3 sequence: CTSGLVNPAGAYEQYF. CDR3 nucleotide sequence: TGTACTAGTGGTTTGGTAAACCCCGCAGGGGCCTACGAGCAGTACTTC. The J gene is TRBJ2-7, the V gene TRBV12-5; weak D call: TRBD1 (6 bases). This CDR3 region has 16 residues. CDR1 is LGHNT, CDR2 FRNRAP, per germline.